These 10 T cell receptor beta chains came from one sample sequenced in a study of blood T cell repertoires in COVID-19. Produced via immunoSEQ multiplex PCR; TCRdb's table is partial and in-frame only. The table has approximately 240,000 clones, approximately 90% seen once; the top ten hold just under 6.5%. Sequenced sample: PBMCs or T cells enriched from blood (not recorded which). The receptors shown here come from a woman in her 30s with acute COVID-19.

The chain carries TRBV15 and TRBJ1-2; D gene ambiguous. Trimming stripped 1 base from V and 10 bases from J, with 19 bases between. This CDR3 has 15 amino acids. Germline CDR1 is LNHNV and CDR2 is YYDKDF (reference sequence). CDR3 bases: TGTGCCACCAGCAGAGGAGGGCAGAGCGTGTTCGACTACACCTTC. Protein product: CATSRGGQSVFDYTF.

The J gene is TRBJ1-5, the V gene TRBV6-5; the match to TRBD1 covers 7 bases. Germline V CDR1 and CDR2: MNHEY, SVGAGI. CDR3 size: 15 residues. V lost 4 bases to trimming and J lost 0 bases; unmatched junction nucleotides: 3. CDR3 coding DNA: TGTGCCAGCAGTTCCGGGACAGTTAGCAATCAGCCCCAGCATTTT. Its translation is CASSSGTVSNQPQHF.

The V call is TRBV11-2, the J call TRBJ1-6, with 9 positions matching TRBD1. CDR3 length equals 16 residues. Germline loops: CDR1 SGHAT, CDR2 FQNNGV. Trimming cost V 6 bases and J 11 bases; bases outside gene matches: 14. The CDR3 DNA follows: TGTGCCAGCAGTAATTACGGGACAGGGTCTAAGCCACCCCTCCACTTT. Its translation: CASSNYGTGSKPPLHF.

The chain recombines TRBV9 with TRBJ2-3, with 15 bases lining up with TRBD2. The CDR3 loop spans 18 amino acids. Trimming removed 2 bases from V and 0 bases from J; junction bases left unmatched: 4. Germline assignment: CDR1 SGDLS and CDR2 YYNGEE. The CDR3 region has the DNA TGTGCCAGCAGCGTTGGACTAGCGGGGGGGCATAGCACAGATACGCAGTATTTT. It encodes CASSVGLAGGHSTDTQYF.

This rearrangement joins TRBV6-5 to TRBJ1-6, with D perhaps TRBD1 (5 bases). Germline loops: CDR1 MNHEY, CDR2 SVGAGI. Deletions cut 7 bases from V and 0 bases from J, with 10 bases between. The CDR3 has 15 residues. Here the CDR3 DNA reads TGTGCCAGCATCCTCGGGGGCTCCTATAATTCACCCCTCCACTTT. Translating it yields CASILGGSYNSPLHF.

This chain uses TRBV4-2 with TRBJ2-6, with D possibly matching TRBD1 (5 bases). Trimming took 1 base from V and 1 from J, leaving 17 bases between them. The CDR3 consists of 19 residues. Germline CDR1 is LGHNA and CDR2 is YNFKEQ. The CDR3 protein is CASSQVWAQGESGANVLTF. In DNA form, the CDR3 reads TGTGCCAGCAGCCAAGTTTGGGCCCAGGGTGAATCTGGGGCCAACGTCCTGACTTTC.

This chain joins TRBV27 and TRBJ1-1; TRBD1 might be the D (5 bases). Trimming pared 3 bases from V and 6 bases from J, leaving 14 bases between. The germline CDR1 and CDR2 sequences are MNHEY and SMNVEV (reference sequence). The CDR3 extends over 14 amino acids. The CDR3 DNA follows: TGTGCCAGCAGTTTCGATCCAGGGTCGCCTGAAGCTTTCTTT. This sequence encodes CASSFDPGSPEAFF.

V gene TRBV4-1 combines with J gene TRBJ1-4; the match to TRBD1 covers 8 bases. This CDR3 region has 17 residues. Trimming removed 3 bases from V and 6 bases from J; junction bases left unmatched: 12. Germline V CDR1 and CDR2: MGHRA, YSYEKL. The CDR3 bases are TGCGCCAGCAGCCAGTCGCCGTCCGGGACAGGAGATGAAAAACTGTTTTTT. Amino acids: CASSQSPSGTGDEKLFF.

This rearrangement joins TRBV5-1 to TRBJ2-1; D may be TRBD2 (6 bases). The CDR3 consists of 15 residues. Trimming took off 2 bases at V and 7 bases at J, with 16 bases between the two ends. Germline-derived CDR1 and CDR2 are SGHRS and YFSETQ. The CDR3 here is CASSLAGVAGNEQFF. The CDR3 nucleotides read TGCGCCAGCAGCTTAGCGGGCGTCGCCGGGAATGAGCAGTTCTTC.

The genes are TRBV14 and TRBJ2-1, with TRBD1 identical over 8 bases. CDR1 is SGHDN, CDR2 FVKESK, per germline. The CDR3 consists of 16 residues. Germline trimming cut 1 base from V and 5 bases from J; bases unmatched to any gene: 7. The DNA of the CDR3 is TGTGCCAGCAGCCAAGCTTTCCAGGGGGCCCACAATGAGCAGTTCTTC. Protein product: CASSQAFQGAHNEQFF.